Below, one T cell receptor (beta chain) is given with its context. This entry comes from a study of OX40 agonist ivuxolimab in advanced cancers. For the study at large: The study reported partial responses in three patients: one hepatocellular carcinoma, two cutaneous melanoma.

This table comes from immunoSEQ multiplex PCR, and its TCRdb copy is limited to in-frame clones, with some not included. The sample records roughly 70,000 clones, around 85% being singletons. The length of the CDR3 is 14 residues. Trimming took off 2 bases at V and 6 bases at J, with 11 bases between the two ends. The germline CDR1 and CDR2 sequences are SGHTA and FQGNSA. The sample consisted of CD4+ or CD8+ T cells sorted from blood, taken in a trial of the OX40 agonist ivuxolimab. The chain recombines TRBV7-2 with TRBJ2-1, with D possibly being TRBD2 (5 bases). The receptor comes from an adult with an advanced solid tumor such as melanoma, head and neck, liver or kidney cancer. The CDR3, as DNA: TGTGCCAGCAGCTTAAATAGCGCCCGCAATGAGCAGTTCTTC. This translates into CASSLNSARNEQFF.